Each of the 11 T cell receptor beta chains below was sequenced from the same sample in a study of read filtering for tumor transcriptome and immune sequencing. The library was built from about 400 ng RNA with molecular barcoded adaptors for alpha/delta and beta/gamma chains. TCRdb itself ran the reads through MiXCR, one entry per CDR3 protein. Counted here are some 41,000 distinct CDR3 sequences, 12% occurring once; the ten biggest clones make up around 30%. Sequenced input: a population of CD138-negative cells sorted from bone marrow. These receptors were taken from a donor over 35 with multiple myeloma.

In this sample, this clonotype turned up a few times. A much larger clone sits a single nucleotide away, making a read error possible. This chain connects TRBV2 to TRBJ2-7; 8 nucleotides line up with TRBD1. Germline CDR1 reads SNHLY; CDR2 reads FYNNEI. The CDR3 totals 13 residues. J lost 6 bases, V lost 4 bases, and 5 bases had no gene match. CDR3 protein: CASSGDRGCEQYF. CDR3 in DNA: TGTGCCAGCAGTGGAGACAGGGGCTGCGAGCAGTACTTC.

This clonotype was found many times. The chain has TRBV7-2 and TRBJ1-3; D is unresolved. V shed 5 bases and J shed 0 bases, with 11 bases lying between them. The CDR3 covers 15 residues. Germline values: CDR1 SGHTA, CDR2 FQGNSA. The CDR3 loop is CASSVRTGSGNTIYF. The CDR3 DNA reads as TGTGCCAGCAGCGTCCGGACGGGCTCTGGAAACACCATATATTTT.

This clonotype showed up many times. V usage is TRBV28 and J usage is TRBJ2-7; 7 bases fit TRBD1. The CDR3 runs to 16 residues. CDR1 is MDHEN, CDR2 SYDVKM, per germline. V shed 5 bases and J 0 bases; nucleotides not matched to a gene: 10. This chain's CDR3 is CASSQEGTDDSYEQYF. CDR3 nucleotides: TGTGCCAGCAGTCAAGAGGGGACAGACGACTCCTACGAGCAGTACTTC.

This clonotype was seen more than once but under ten times. This may arise from a read error, as a much more abundant clone is one base away. The rearrangement uses TRBV4-1 and TRBJ2-3; tentative D call: TRBD1 (6 bases). The germline V gene has CDR1 MGHRA and CDR2 YSYEKL. The CDR3 contains 12 residues. The V end was cut by 10 bases, the J end by 5 bases, with 13 bases between. The CDR3: CAIGSRGDTQYF. The CDR3 DNA is TGCGCCATCGGAAGCAGGGGAGATACGCAGTATTTT.

There are many counts of this clonotype. J is TRBJ1-5 and V is TRBV12-3 or TRBV12-4; the D is unclear. The CDR3 covers 14 residues. Trimming stripped 3 bases from V and 0 bases from J, with 6 bases between. The CDR3 DNA is TGTGCCAGCAGTTTCCTGAATAGCAATCAGCCCCAGCATTTT. As protein: CASSFLNSNQPQHF.

This clonotype occurred a few times. The rearrangement joins TRBV19 to TRBJ1-3; no definite D call. The CDR3 length is 13 residues. CDR1 and CDR2 (germline): LNHDA, SQIVND (reference sequence). V lost 7 bases and J 0 bases, leaving 7 bases between the germline ends. The CDR3 DNA reads as TGTGCCAGTATCGGGGACTCTGGAAACACCATATATTTT. Amino acid sequence: CASIGDSGNTIYF.

Concerning this clonotype: One base away lies a much larger clone, so this may be a sequencing read error. CDR3 nucleotide sequence: TGCAGCGCTATTCAGGCTTACCAAGAGACCCAGTACTTC. Its translation: CSAIQAYQETQYF. The chain uses TRBV29-1 and TRBJ2-5; D not resolved. Deletions cut 7 bases from V and 0 bases from J, with 12 bases between. Germline-derived CDR1 and CDR2 are SQVTM and ANQGSEA. The CDR3 totals 13 residues.

This clonotype was seen ten or more times. The chain couples TRBV11-1 to TRBJ2-1; no clear D. Germline CDR1 and CDR2: SGHAT and FQDESV (reference sequence). This CDR3 has 15 residues. The germline V and J ends were trimmed by 5 bases and 2 bases, with 13 bases remaining between them. The CDR3 region has the DNA TGTGCCAGCAGCCCATTCACCGGGCCCTACAATGAGCAGTTCTTC. This encodes CASSPFTGPYNEQFF.

This clonotype was detected ten times or more. This chain connects TRBV7-3 to TRBJ1-1; D is possibly TRBD1 (5 bases). The CDR3 spans 13 residues. Deletions cut 10 bases from V and 1 base from J, with 13 bases between. The germline CDR1 and CDR2 sequences are SGHTA and FQGTGA. CDR3 DNA: TGTGCCACCCAGGTGGGACCGAACACTGAAGCTTTCTTT. Translation gives CATQVGPNTEAFF. Filled out from reference TRBV7-3 and TRBJ1-1, the complete variable domain reads GAGVSQTPSNKVTEKGKYVELRCDPISGHTALYWYRQSLGQGPEFLIYFQGTGAADDSGLPNDRFFAVRPEGSVSTLKIQRTERGDSAVYLCATQVGPNTEAFFGQGTRLTVV.

This clonotype was seen ten or more times. The chain combines TRBV11-2 with TRBJ1-1; D gene ambiguous. Germline V CDR1 and CDR2: SGHAT, FQNNGV. V was cut by 4 bases and J by 7 bases, with 13 bases left in between. The CDR3 covers 13 residues. CDR3 DNA sequence: TGTGCCAGCAGCTCCTCGTTAATAAGTGAAGCTTTCTTT. Protein sequence: CASSSSLISEAFF.

This clonotype was found many times. The V gene is TRBV7-2, the J gene TRBJ2-1, with TRBD2 matching over 11 bases. Trimming cost V 4 bases and J 3 bases; bases outside gene matches: 2. The CDR3 length is 15 residues. Germline V gene sequence: CDR1 SGHTA, CDR2 FQGNSA. CDR3 region: CASSYSGGVYNEQFF. CDR3 in DNA: TGTGCCAGCAGCTATAGCGGGGGGGTCTACAATGAGCAGTTCTTC.